The rows below give T cell receptor beta chains drawn from one sample of a study of blood T cell repertoires in COVID-19. Some clones are missing from TCRdb's copy, which holds only in-frame ones; the method was immunoSEQ multiplex PCR. The table includes hundreds of thousands of clones, around 88% detected once. Sequenced input: PBMCs or T cells enriched from blood (not recorded which). The source of these receptors is a man aged 40-49 years who had recovered from COVID-19. Both conserved end residues are trimmed from each CDR3. Fields, in order: V gene, J gene, CDR3 protein.

TRBV28	TRBJ2-1	ASSLSSVYNEQF
TRBV6-2/TRBV6-3	TRBJ2-7	ASSYGGLYEQY
TRBV27	TRBJ2-7	ASRTGAYEQY
TRBV5-5	TRBJ2-7	ASSLSETSGRAEGYEQY
TRBV5-8	TRBJ2-5	ASSPRGSTLETQY
TRBV28	TRBJ1-2	ASGRQERNGYT
TRBV14	TRBJ1-6	ASSQDSRGNSPLH
TRBV5-1	TRBJ1-5	ASSLTGGSNIQSQH
TRBV18	TRBJ2-7	ASSPAPVDYEQY
TRBV7-3	TRBJ2-1	ASSPGLTGGGEQF
TRBV7-8	TRBJ1-5	ASSSSGTENQPQH
TRBV4-1	TRBJ1-5	ASSQDRGVGQPQH
TRBV3-1/TRBV3-2	TRBJ2-7	ASSQWRETSKEQY
TRBV28	TRBJ2-7	ASSWQVRSTSYEQY
TRBV11-2	TRBJ2-3	ASSRAIAGGGDTQY
TRBV19	TRBJ2-5	ASSISGAETQY
TRBV19	TRBJ2-1	ASSITAGGSYNEQF
TRBV2	TRBJ1-2	ASSEGQGLRGYT
TRBV4-1	TRBJ2-1	ASSHRLDSTSNEQF
TRBV20-1	TRBJ1-1	SASRTGVVEAF
TRBV7-9	TRBJ2-1	ASSLESGGYNEQF
TRBV9	TRBJ2-7	ASSVGGGFEQY
TRBV7-9	TRBJ2-1	ASSSGQWSQF
TRBV30	TRBJ2-2	AWQQGLSTGELF
TRBV7-2	TRBJ2-1	ASSPREPENEQF
TRBV19	TRBJ1-5	ASTRGTGRNNQPQH
TRBV27	TRBJ2-5	ASSSSSSQETQY
TRBV18	TRBJ1-1	ASSPPSGIEAF
TRBV6-5	TRBJ2-7	ASSLGQGAYEQY
TRBV15	TRBJ2-5	ATSREGLLETQY
TRBV29-1	TRBJ2-1	SAQMSTGYNEQF
TRBV5-6	TRBJ1-2	ASKVPGTGYGYT
TRBV27	TRBJ2-1	ASSFSLSGTGRNEQF
TRBV11-2	TRBJ1-1	ASSLALSDRVGTEAF
TRBV5-5	TRBJ2-7	ASSLLTGGSYEQY
TRBV4-2	TRBJ2-1	ASSQLATGEQL
TRBV18	TRBJ1-6	ASSPGQGDSPLH
TRBV19	TRBJ2-1	ASKNRGWYENEQF
TRBV4-2	TRBJ2-3	ASSPTTGTGSDTQY
TRBV19	TRBJ2-2	ASSLAGGILRTGELF
TRBV5-8	TRBJ2-7	ASSSGTGGFFWIYEQY
TRBV27	TRBJ2-7	ASILRVGNYEQY
TRBV6-6	TRBJ1-1	ASSSYGLRATEAF
TRBV6-5	TRBJ2-5	ASRRTSGNQETQY
TRBV27	TRBJ2-5	ASSTRLAGGPAKETQY
TRBV9	TRBJ2-5	ASSVDAGGVEETQY
TRBV7-9	TRBJ1-1	ASSLDSYEAF
TRBV5-1	TRBJ2-2	ASSLDGGDTGELF
TRBV6-2/TRBV6-3	TRBJ1-2	ASSYVAEIYGYT
TRBV19	TRBJ2-3	ASSQGQGRTDTQY